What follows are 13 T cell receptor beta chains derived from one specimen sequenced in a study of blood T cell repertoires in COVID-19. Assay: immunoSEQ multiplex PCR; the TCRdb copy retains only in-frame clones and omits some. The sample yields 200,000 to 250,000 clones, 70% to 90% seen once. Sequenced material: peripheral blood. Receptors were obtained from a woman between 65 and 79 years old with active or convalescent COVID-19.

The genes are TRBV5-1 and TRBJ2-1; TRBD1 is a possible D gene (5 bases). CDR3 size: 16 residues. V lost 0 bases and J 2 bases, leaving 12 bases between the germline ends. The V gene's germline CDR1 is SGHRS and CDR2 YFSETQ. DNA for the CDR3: TGCGCCAGCAGCTTGGACCCCGACAGCCCCTACAATGAGCAGTTCTTC. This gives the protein CASSLDPDSPYNEQFF.

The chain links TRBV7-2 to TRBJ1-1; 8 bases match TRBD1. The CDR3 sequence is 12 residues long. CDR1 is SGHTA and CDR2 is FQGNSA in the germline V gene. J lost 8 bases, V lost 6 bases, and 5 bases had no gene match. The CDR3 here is CASSRTGREAFF. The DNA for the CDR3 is TGTGCCAGCAGTCGGACAGGGAGGGAAGCTTTCTTT.

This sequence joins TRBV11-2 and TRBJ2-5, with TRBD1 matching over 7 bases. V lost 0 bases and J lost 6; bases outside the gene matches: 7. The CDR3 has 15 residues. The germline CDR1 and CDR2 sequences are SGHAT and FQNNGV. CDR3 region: CASSLDFRQGKTQYF. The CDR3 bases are TGTGCCAGCAGCTTAGACTTCCGACAGGGAAAGACCCAGTACTTC.

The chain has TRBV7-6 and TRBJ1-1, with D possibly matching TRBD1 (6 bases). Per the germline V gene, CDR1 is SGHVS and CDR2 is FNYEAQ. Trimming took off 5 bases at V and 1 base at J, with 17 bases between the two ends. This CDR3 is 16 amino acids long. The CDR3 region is CASSLGGGRANTEAFF. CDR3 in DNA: TGTGCCAGCAGCCTTGGGGGGGGCAGGGCGAACACTGAAGCTTTCTTT.

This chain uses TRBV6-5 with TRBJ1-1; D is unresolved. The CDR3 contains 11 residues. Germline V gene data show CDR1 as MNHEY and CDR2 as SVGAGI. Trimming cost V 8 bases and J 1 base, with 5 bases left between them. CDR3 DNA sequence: TGTGCCAGCTACAGGAACACTGAAGCTTTCTTT. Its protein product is CASYRNTEAFF.

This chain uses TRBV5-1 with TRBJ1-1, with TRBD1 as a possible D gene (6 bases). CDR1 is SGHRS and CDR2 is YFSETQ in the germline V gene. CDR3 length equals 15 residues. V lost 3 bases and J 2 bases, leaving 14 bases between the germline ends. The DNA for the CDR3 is TGCGCCAGCAGCTCCTTCGGGGGGCTAAACACTGAAGCTTTCTTT. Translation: CASSSFGGLNTEAFF. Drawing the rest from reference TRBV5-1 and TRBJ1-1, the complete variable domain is KAGVTQTPRYLIKTRGQQVTLSCSPISGHRSVSWYQQTPGQGLQFLFEYFSETQRNKGNFPGRFSGRQFSNSRSEMNVSTLELGDSALYLCASSSFGGLNTEAFFGQGTRLTVV.

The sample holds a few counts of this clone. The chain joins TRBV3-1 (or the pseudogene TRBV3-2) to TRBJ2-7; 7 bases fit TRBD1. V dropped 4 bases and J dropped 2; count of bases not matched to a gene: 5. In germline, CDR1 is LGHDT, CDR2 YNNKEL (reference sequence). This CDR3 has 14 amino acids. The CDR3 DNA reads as TGTGCCAGCAGCCTCGAGACAGGGACCTACGAGCAGTACTTC. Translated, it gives CASSLETGTYEQYF.

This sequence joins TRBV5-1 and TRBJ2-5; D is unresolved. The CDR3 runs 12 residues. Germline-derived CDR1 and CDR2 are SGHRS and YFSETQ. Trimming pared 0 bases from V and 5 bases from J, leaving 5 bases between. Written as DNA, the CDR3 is TGCGCCAGCAGCTTGGGGGCGGAGACCCAGTACTTC. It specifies CASSLGAETQYF.

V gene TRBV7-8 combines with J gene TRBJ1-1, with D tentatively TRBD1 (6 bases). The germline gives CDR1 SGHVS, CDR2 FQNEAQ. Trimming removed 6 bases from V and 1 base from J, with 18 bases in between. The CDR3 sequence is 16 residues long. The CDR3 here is CASSPSGTPWNTEAFF. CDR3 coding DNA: TGTGCCAGCAGTCCATCCGGGACACCCTGGAACACTGAAGCTTTCTTT.

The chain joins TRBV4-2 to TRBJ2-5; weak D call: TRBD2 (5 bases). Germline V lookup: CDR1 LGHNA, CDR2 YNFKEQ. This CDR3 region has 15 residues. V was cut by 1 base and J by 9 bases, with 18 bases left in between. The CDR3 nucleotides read TGTGCCAGCAGCCAAGCCCCCCGACTATCCGGGGCCCAGTACTTC. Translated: CASSQAPRLSGAQYF.

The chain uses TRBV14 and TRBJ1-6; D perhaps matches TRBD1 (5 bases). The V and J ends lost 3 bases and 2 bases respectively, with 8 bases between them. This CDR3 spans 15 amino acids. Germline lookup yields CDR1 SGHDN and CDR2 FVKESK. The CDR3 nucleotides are TGTGCCAGCAGCCAGGGGACTCCCTATAATTCACCCCTCCACTTT. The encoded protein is CASSQGTPYNSPLHF.

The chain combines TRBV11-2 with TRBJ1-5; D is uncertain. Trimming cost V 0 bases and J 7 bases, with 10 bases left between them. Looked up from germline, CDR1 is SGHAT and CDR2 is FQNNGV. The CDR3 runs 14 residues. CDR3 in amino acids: CASSLEAGGQPQHF. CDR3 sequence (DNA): TGTGCCAGCAGCTTAGAGGCCGGAGGGCAGCCCCAGCATTTT.

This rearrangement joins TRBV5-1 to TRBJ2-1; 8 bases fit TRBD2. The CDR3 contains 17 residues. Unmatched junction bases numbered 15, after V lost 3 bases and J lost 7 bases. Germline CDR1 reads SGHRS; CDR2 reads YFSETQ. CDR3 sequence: CASSSLLASGSVNEQFF. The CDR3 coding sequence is TGCGCCAGCAGCTCCCTCTTGGCGAGCGGGAGTGTTAATGAGCAGTTCTTC.